These 12 T cell receptor beta chains originate from one sample sequenced in a study of CD8+CD57+ T cells in acquired aplastic anemia. CD8+CD57+ cell expansion had been shown by flow cytometry in patients chosen for sequencing. Genomic DNA templated the TCR beta VDJ and CDR3 profiling. From the reads, TCRdb called clonotypes with MiXCR, one entry per CDR3 protein. The table includes approximately 190,000 distinct CDR3 sequences, around 47% detected once. Sequenced sample: sorted CD4+, CD8+, or CD8+CD57+ T cells (not recorded which) from PBMCs. Every receptor here comes from a human donor with aplastic anemia.

There are a few counts of this clonotype. The chain links TRBV9 to TRBJ1-6; no firm D call. Germline lookup yields CDR1 SGDLS and CDR2 YYNGEE. This CDR3 contains 14 residues. Trimming stripped 4 bases from V and 5 bases from J, with 10 bases between. CDR3 amino acids: CASSYGGDNSPLHF. Written as DNA, the CDR3 is TGTGCCAGCAGCTACGGAGGAGATAATTCACCCCTCCACTTT.

This rearrangement joins TRBV29-1 to TRBJ1-5, with D perhaps matching TRBD1 (5 bases). This CDR3 contains 15 residues. The germline V gene encodes CDR1 SQVTM and CDR2 ANQGSEA. Trimming left V 5 bases short and J 5 bases short, with 19 bases between. This CDR3 is CSVSGHPQGDQPQHF. The CDR3 nucleotides are TGCAGCGTTTCAGGACACCCGCAAGGAGATCAGCCCCAGCATTTT.

In its sample, this clonotype was seen many times. V gene TRBV7-2 combines with J gene TRBJ2-7, with 11 bases aligning to TRBD1. The CDR3 totals 15 residues. The ends lost 6 bases at V and 2 bases at J; junction bases unmatched: 6. Per germline, CDR1 SGHTA and CDR2 FQGNSA. In DNA, the CDR3 is TGTGCCAGCAGTTCCAGGACAGGGGGCGCCTACGAGCAGTACTTC. It encodes CASSSRTGGAYEQYF.

In this sample, this clonotype turned up once. This chain uses TRBV11-1 with TRBJ2-7; D is perhaps TRBD2 (5 bases). Trimming removed 0 bases at V and 6 bases at J, with 30 bases between. This CDR3 spans 20 amino acids. Germline CDR1 is SGHAT and CDR2 is FQDESV (reference sequence). CDR3 nucleotides: TGTGCCAGCAGCTTAGCGGGAGAACAAGGCCCGAGAGGTTCCTACGGCGAGCAGTACTTC. This gives the protein CASSLAGEQGPRGSYGEQYF.

To note about this clonotype: Sequence at one end of the junction differs from germline and may be a read error. The gene calls are TRBV24-1 and TRBJ2-3, with D perhaps matching TRBD1 (6 bases). Germline CDR1 KGHDR, CDR2 SFDVKD. This CDR3 has 12 amino acids. CDR3 nucleotides: TGTGCCACCAGTGATGGGACATCCCGGGGTAATTTT. This translates into CATSDGTSRGNF.

This clonotype has only one observation. The chain employs TRBV20-1 and TRBJ1-4, with 10 bases that match TRBD1. The J segment lost 7 bases and the V segment lost 3 bases, leaving 5 bases of the junction unmatched. Germline V gene data show CDR1 as DFQATT and CDR2 as SNEGSKA (reference sequence). The CDR3 contains 14 residues. In nucleotides, the CDR3 is TGCAGTGCTAGGTTCGGGACAGGGGTTGAAAAACTGTTTTTT. Its protein is CSARFGTGVEKLFF.

The chain carries TRBV15 and TRBJ2-7; D possibly corresponds to TRBD2 (6 bases). This CDR3 has 17 residues. Germline values: CDR1 LNHNV, CDR2 YYDKDF (reference sequence). V was pared by 0 bases and J by 7 bases, with 22 bases between. This CDR3 reads CATSRDDESGLREEQYF. The CDR3 DNA is TGTGCCACCAGCAGAGATGATGAGAGCGGGTTACGAGAGGAGCAGTACTTC.

Notes on this clonotype: Compared with germline, one end of the junction differs, possibly owing to a read error. The chain uses TRBV24-1 and TRBJ2-1; 8 nucleotides line up with TRBD2. The length of the CDR3 is 15 residues. Germline V gene sequence: CDR1 KGHDR, CDR2 SFDVKD. The CDR3: CATSDVLAGSDERFF. CDR3 coding DNA: TGTGCCACCAGTGACGTCCTAGCGGGTTCCGATGAGCGGTTCTTC.

The chain has TRBV4-1 and TRBJ1-5; D uncertain. CDR3 length: 16 amino acids. The V end was cut by 0 bases, the J end by 0 bases, with 9 bases between. The germline V gene has CDR1 MGHRA and CDR2 YSYEKL. CDR3: CASSQDSENSNQPQHF. CDR3 sequence (DNA): TGCGCCAGCAGCCAAGACTCGGAGAATAGCAATCAGCCCCAGCATTTT.

This clonotype was detected ten times or more. The chain combines TRBV6-5 with TRBJ2-7, with TRBD1 matching 10 bases. The CDR3 consists of 16 residues. V was clipped by 6 bases and J by 2 bases; unmatched bases: 10. Germline assignment: CDR1 MNHEY and CDR2 SVGAGI. The DNA of the CDR3 is TGTGCCAGCAGAAGGAAGGGACAGGGGACGACCTACGAGCAGTACTTC. Its translation is CASRRKGQGTTYEQYF.

This clonotype was observed at least ten times. The V call is TRBV2, the J call TRBJ1-6; unclear D gene. Germline CDR1 reads SNHLY; CDR2 reads FYNNEI. The CDR3 is 14 amino acids. V was pared by 5 bases and J by 7 bases, with 12 bases between. Here the CDR3 DNA reads TGTGCCAGCAGTCCTGAGACGGGGAATTCACCCCTCCACTTT. Protein product: CASSPETGNSPLHF. Using reference TRBV2 and TRBJ1-6 for the parts outside the CDR3, the full variable domain is EPEVTQTPSHQVTQMGQEVILRCVPISNHLYFYWYRQILGQKVEFLVSFYNNEISEKSEIFDDQFSVERPDGSNFTLKIRSTKLEDSAMYFCASSPETGNSPLHFGNGTRLTVT.

This clonotype was observed many times. This chain links TRBV24-1 with TRBJ2-6; D unresolved. Germline CDR1 and CDR2: KGHDR and SFDVKD. CDR3 length equals 16 residues. V was pared by 3 bases and J by 0 bases, with 8 bases between. CDR3 in DNA: TGTGCCACCAGTGATGCTGTCTCCTCTGGGGCCAACGTCCTGACTTTC. It specifies CATSDAVSSGANVLTF.